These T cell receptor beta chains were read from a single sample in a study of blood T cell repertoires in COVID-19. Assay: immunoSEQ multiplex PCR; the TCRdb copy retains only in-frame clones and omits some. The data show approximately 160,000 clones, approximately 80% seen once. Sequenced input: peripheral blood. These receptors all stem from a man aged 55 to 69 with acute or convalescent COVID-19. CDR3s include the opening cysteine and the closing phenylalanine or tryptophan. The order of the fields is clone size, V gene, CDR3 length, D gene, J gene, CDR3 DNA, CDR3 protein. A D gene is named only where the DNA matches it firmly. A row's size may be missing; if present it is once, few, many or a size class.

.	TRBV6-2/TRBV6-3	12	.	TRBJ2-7	TGTGCCAGCAGCCTGACTAGCTACGAGCAGTACTTC	CASSLTSYEQYF
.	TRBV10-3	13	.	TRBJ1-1	TGTGCCATCCGCGGGGGGGGGCCGGTTGAAGCTTTCTTT	CAIRGGGPVEAFF
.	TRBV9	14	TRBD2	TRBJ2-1	TGTGCCAGCAGCGTAGCGGGGGGGTTCGATGAGCAGTTCTTC	CASSVAGGFDEQFF
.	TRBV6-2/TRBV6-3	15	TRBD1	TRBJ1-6	TGTGCCAGCAGTTACTTTTTGACAGGGAATTCACCCCTCCACTTT	CASSYFLTGNSPLHF
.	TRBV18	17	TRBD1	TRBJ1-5	TGTGCCAGCTCACGAACGGGACAGCAATATAGCAATCAGCCCCAGCATTTT	CASSRTGQQYSNQPQHF
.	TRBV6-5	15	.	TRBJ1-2	TGTGCCAGCAGTTACTCGATGGGAGGGGAGTATGGCTACACCTTC	CASSYSMGGEYGYTF
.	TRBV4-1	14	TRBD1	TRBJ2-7	TGCGCCAGCAGCCCACGACAGGGAATGAACGAGCAGTACTTC	CASSPRQGMNEQYF
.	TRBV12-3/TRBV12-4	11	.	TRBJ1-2	TGTGCCAGCAGGGGAGTCTATGGCTACACCTTC	CASRGVYGYTF
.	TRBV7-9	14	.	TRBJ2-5	TGTGCCAGCAGCTTAGGAGGGCAAGAGGGGACCCAGTACTTC	CASSLGGQEGTQYF
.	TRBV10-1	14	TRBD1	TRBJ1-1	TGCGCCAGCAGCCTCGGGACAGGGACCACTGAAGCTTTCTTT	CASSLGTGTTEAFF
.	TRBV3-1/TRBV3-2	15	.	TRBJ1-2	TGTGCCAGCAGCCGCTCCCGGGCGGGGGGTTATGGCTACACCTTC	CASSRSRAGGYGYTF
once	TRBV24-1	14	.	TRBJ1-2	TGTGCCACCAGTGATTCCAGGGCCCGCTATGGCTACACCTTC	CATSDSRARYGYTF
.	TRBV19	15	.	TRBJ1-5	TGTGCCAGTTTAAGGGCCCCGGGAAGCAATCAGCCCCAGCATTTT	CASLRAPGSNQPQHF
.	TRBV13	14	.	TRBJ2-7	TGTGCCAGCAGCACTACACAGGGCACCTACGAGCAGTACTTC	CASSTTQGTYEQYF
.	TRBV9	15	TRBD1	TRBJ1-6	TGTGCCAGCAGCACCCTAGGGGGCGGGAATTCACCCCTCCACTTT	CASSTLGGGNSPLHF
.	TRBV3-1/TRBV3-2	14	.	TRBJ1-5	TGTGCCAGCAGTCCGCAGAATGACAATCAGCCCCAGCATTTT	CASSPQNDNQPQHF
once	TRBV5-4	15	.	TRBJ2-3	TGTGCCAGCAGCTTGGATACAGCTAGCACAGATACGCAGTATTTT	CASSLDTASTDTQYF
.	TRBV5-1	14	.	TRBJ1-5	TGCGCCAGCAGCTTGGTTTCAGTTTATCAGCCCCAGCATTTT	CASSLVSVYQPQHF
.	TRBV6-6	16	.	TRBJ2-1	TGTGCCAGCAGGCGCGGAAGGGGCAGCTCCTACAATGAGCAGTTCTTC	CASRRGRGSSYNEQFF